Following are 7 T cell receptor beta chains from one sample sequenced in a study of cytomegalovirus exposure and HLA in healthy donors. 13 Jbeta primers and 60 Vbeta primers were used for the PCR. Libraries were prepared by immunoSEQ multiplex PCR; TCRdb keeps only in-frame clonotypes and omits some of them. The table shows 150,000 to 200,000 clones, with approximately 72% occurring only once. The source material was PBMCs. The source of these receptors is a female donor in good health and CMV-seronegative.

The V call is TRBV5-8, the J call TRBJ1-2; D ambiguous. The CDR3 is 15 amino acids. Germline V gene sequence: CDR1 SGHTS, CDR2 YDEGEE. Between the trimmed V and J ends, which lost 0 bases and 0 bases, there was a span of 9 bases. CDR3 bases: TGTGCCAGCAGCTTGGACACAGAAGCTAACTATGGCTACACCTTC. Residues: CASSLDTEANYGYTF.

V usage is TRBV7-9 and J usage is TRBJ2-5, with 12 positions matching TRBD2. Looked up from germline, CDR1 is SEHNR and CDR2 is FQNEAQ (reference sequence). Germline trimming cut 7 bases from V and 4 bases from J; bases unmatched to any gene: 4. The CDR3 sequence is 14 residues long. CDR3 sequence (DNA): TGTGCCAGCACAGGGGGACTAGCGGGAGAGACCCAGTACTTC. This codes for CASTGGLAGETQYF. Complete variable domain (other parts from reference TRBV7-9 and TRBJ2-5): DTGVSQNPRHKITKRGQNVTFRCDPISEHNRLYWYRQTLGQGPEFLTYFQNEAQLEKSRLLSDRFSAERPKGSFSTLEIQRTEQGDSAMYLCASTGGLAGETQYFGPGTRLLVL.

The CDR3, as DNA: TGTGCCTGGAGACAGGACTCCTACGAGCAGTACTTC. Residues: CAWRQDSYEQYF. The rearrangement joins TRBV30 to TRBJ2-7; D perhaps matches TRBD1 (5 bases). V lost 3 bases, J lost 0 bases, and 6 bases lay in between. In germline, CDR1 is GTSNPN, CDR2 SVGIG (reference sequence). The CDR3 covers 12 residues.

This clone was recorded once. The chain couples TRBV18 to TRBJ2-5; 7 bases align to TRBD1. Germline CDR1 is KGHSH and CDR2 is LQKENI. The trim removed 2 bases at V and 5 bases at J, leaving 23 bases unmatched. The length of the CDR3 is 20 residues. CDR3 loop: CASSPIPTHPKTGPGETQYF. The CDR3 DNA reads TGTGCCAGCTCACCAATCCCCACACACCCTAAGACAGGGCCAGGGGAGACCCAGTACTTC.

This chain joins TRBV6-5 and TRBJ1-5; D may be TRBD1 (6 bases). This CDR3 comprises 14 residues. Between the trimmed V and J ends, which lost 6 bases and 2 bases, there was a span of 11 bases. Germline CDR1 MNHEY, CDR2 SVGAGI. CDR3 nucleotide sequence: TGTGCCAGCAGACCGACAGGACGCAATCAGCCCCAGCATTTT. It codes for CASRPTGRNQPQHF.

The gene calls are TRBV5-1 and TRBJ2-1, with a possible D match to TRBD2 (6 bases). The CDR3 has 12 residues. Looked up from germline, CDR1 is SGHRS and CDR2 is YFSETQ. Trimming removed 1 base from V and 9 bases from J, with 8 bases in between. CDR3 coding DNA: TGCGCCAGCAGCTTGCTGGAGGGTGAGCAGTTCTTC. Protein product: CASSLLEGEQFF. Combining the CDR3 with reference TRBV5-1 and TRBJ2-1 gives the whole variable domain KAGVTQTPRYLIKTRGQQVTLSCSPISGHRSVSWYQQTPGQGLQFLFEYFSETQRNKGNFPGRFSGRQFSNSRSEMNVSTLELGDSALYLCASSLLEGEQFFGPGTRLTVL.

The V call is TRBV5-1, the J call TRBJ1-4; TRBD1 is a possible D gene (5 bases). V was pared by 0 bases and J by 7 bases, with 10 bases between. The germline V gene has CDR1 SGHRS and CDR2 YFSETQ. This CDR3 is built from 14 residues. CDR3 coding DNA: TGCGCCAGCAGCTTGGAGCAGGGCTCTGAAAAACTGTTTTTT. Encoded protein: CASSLEQGSEKLFF.